The source of this T cell receptor (beta chain) is a study of beta chain features in type 1 diabetes. Study-wide findings and caveats: Any HLA effect on TCRB rearrangement was left unresolved by small sub-analyses. Moderately but significantly shorter TCRB CDR3s were found in Type 1 diabetes patients in all four CD4+ subsets. For patients, the naive, central memory and Treg TCRB repertoires appeared more alike than for healthy donors.

On this clone itself: The target antigen is unknown.

V lost 0 bases and J lost 7, with 10 bases in between. Germline CDR1 reads SGHAT; CDR2 reads FQNNGV. The CDR3 sequence is 14 residues long. Expressed TCRB transcripts got sequenced, as all isolated RNA was reverse transcribed. Produced via immunoSEQ multiplex PCR; TCRdb's table is partial and in-frame only. The sample yields around 340,000 clones, 7% to 10% seen once. The V and J genes are TRBV11-2 and TRBJ1-5; D not certain. The TCR originated in a man younger than 40 with type 1 diabetes. Input material: central memory CD4+ T cells from blood. CDR3 sequence: CASSLDGGDQPQHF. CDR3 bases: TGTGCCAGCAGCTTAGATGGCGGCGACCAGCCCCAGCATTTT. The variable domain in full, with the rest retrieved from reference TRBV11-2 and TRBJ1-5, is EAGVAQSPRYKIIEKRQSVAFWCNPISGHATLYWYQQILGQGPKLLIQFQNNGVVDDSQLPKDRFSAERLKGVDSTLKIQPAKLEDSAVYLCASSLDGGDQPQHFGDGTRLSIL.